The 26 T cell receptor beta chains given below trace back to one sample, sequenced in a study of T cells in Graves' hyperthyroidism and ophthalmopathy. TCR beta CDR3 region amplification was performed from RNA transcripts. The HTBI primer set drove a first-round RT-PCR of the TCR CDR3. TCRdb reprocessed the multiplex PCR reads via MiXCR and lists one record per CDR3 protein. This table holds approximately 870,000 distinct CDR3 sequences, roughly 37% found once. The sequencing input was blood. The receptor source for this set is a man aged 18 to 30 with Graves' hyperthyroidism.

A few counts support this clonotype. The rearrangement joins TRBV7-9 to TRBJ2-5; 8 bases fit TRBD1. The ends lost 6 bases at V and 12 bases at J; junction bases unmatched: 6. From germline, CDR1 is SEHNR and CDR2 FQNEAQ (reference sequence). This CDR3 contains 11 residues. This CDR3 reads CASRNRGQEYF. As DNA, the CDR3 is TGTGCCAGCAGGAACCGGGGACAGGAGTACTTC.

The rearrangement joins TRBV12-3 or TRBV12-4 to TRBJ1-2, with D maybe TRBD1 (5 bases). V dropped 5 bases and J dropped 7 bases, with 11 bases sitting between them. The CDR3 covers 12 residues. CDR3 nucleotides: TGTGCCAGCAGTCCCGGGGCTTTTGGCTACACCTTC. Translating gives CASSPGAFGYTF.

This clonotype was seen a handful of times. The CDR3 DNA follows: TGTGCCAGCAGCGCCGCCGGGGTTACGAACTATGGCTACACCTTC. Translation gives CASSAAGVTNYGYTF. The genes are TRBV4-2 and TRBJ1-2; no firm D call. Germline V lookup: CDR1 LGHNA, CDR2 YNFKEQ. The V and J ends lost 5 bases and 2 bases respectively, with 15 bases between them. This CDR3 comprises 15 residues.

This chain links TRBV6-1 with TRBJ2-7; possible D gene TRBD2, 6 bases. The ends were cut back, 2 bases at V and 3 bases at J, with 11 bases in the middle. Germline values: CDR1 MNHNS, CDR2 SASEGT. The length of the CDR3 is 14 residues. The CDR3 loop reads CASSEWGDGYEQYF. The CDR3 nucleotides are TGTGCCAGCAGTGAATGGGGGGACGGCTACGAGCAGTACTTC.

This clonotype was recorded a few times. The rearrangement joins TRBV7-8 to TRBJ1-2, with D hard to call. V dropped 9 bases and J dropped 3 bases, with 14 bases sitting between them. Germline loops: CDR1 SGHVS, CDR2 FQNEAQ. This CDR3 is built from 13 residues. CDR3 in amino acids: CASFRSADYGYTF. For the CDR3, the DNA is TGTGCCAGTTTTAGGAGTGCGGACTATGGCTACACCTTC. The full variable domain, rest sourced from reference TRBV7-8 and TRBJ1-2, is GAGVSQSPRYKVAKRGQDVALRCDPISGHVSLFWYQQALGQGPEFLTYFQNEAQLDKSGLPSDRFFAERPEGSVSTLKIQRTQQEDSAVYLCASFRSADYGYTFGSGTRLTVV.

This clonotype was seen repeatedly, ten times or more. This sequence joins TRBV15 and TRBJ1-1, with unresolved D. Trimming took 3 bases from V and 8 from J, leaving 10 bases between them. The CDR3 is 12 residues long. CDR1 and CDR2 (germline): LNHNV, YYDKDF (reference sequence). The CDR3: CATSSARQEAFF. The CDR3 DNA reads TGTGCCACCAGCAGCGCTAGACAAGAAGCTTTCTTT. The entire variable domain, with the rest obtained from reference TRBV15 and TRBJ1-1, is as follows: DAMVIQNPRYQVTQFGKPVTLSCSQTLNHNVMYWYQQKSSQAPKLLFHYYDKDFNNEADTPDNFQSRRPNTSFCFLDIRSPGLGDTAMYLCATSSARQEAFFGQGTRLTVV.

This clonotype came up many times. The rearrangement links TRBV7-9 to TRBJ1-1; D perhaps matches TRBD1 (5 bases). V was cut by 6 bases and J by 3 bases, with 14 bases left in between. The CDR3 sequence is 14 residues long. Germline lookup yields CDR1 SEHNR and CDR2 FQNEAQ (reference sequence). The CDR3, as DNA: TGTGCCAGCAGTCCGACCGGGGGTCACACTGAAGCTTTCTTT. Its translation: CASSPTGGHTEAFF.

The sample holds a few counts of this clonotype. V and J are TRBV5-6 and TRBJ2-2, with 10 bases matching TRBD1. This CDR3 contains 16 residues. V trimming: 4 bases; J trimming: 6 bases; junction bases outside the gene matches: 9. The germline V gene has CDR1 SGHDT and CDR2 YYEEEE. The CDR3 DNA follows: TGTGCCAGCAGCCTGGCCGGGACAGGGGATCCCGGGGAGCTGTTTTTT. Protein sequence: CASSLAGTGDPGELFF.

The genes are TRBV20-1 and TRBJ2-1; D gene uncertain. Germline V gene data show CDR1 as DFQATT and CDR2 as SNEGSKA (reference sequence). The CDR3 sequence is 12 residues long. Trimming removed 5 bases at V and 6 bases at J, with 11 bases between. CDR3 nucleotides: TGCAGTGCTCCGCCTGGGGTCAATGAGCAGTTCTTC. Amino acids: CSAPPGVNEQFF.

In its sample, this clonotype was seen a few times. The chain couples TRBV19 to TRBJ2-7; TRBD2 is a possible D gene (6 bases). From germline, CDR1 is LNHDA and CDR2 SQIVND (reference sequence). V lost 1 base and J 5 bases, leaving 15 bases between the germline ends. The CDR3 is 15 residues long. The CDR3 DNA is TGTGCCAGTAGTATAGTCCAAGCAGCGGGCAACGAGCAGTACTTC. It yields the protein CASSIVQAAGNEQYF.

The sample holds many counts of this clonotype. The chain carries TRBV29-1 and TRBJ2-7; TRBD1 agrees at 8 bases. CDR1 is SQVTM, CDR2 ANQGSEA, per germline. The CDR3 is made up of 14 amino acids. V was pared by 0 bases and J by 4 bases, with 5 bases of the junction left unmatched. The DNA of the CDR3 is TGCAGCGTTGAAGAACGAGACAGGGGTTACGAGCAGTACTTC. Amino acid sequence: CSVEERDRGYEQYF.

This clonotype was detected once. This rearrangement joins TRBV25-1 to TRBJ2-5, with D perhaps TRBD2 (5 bases). The CDR3 contains 14 residues. V was clipped by 8 bases and J by 5 bases, with 18 bases between them. The germline V gene encodes CDR1 MGHDK and CDR2 SYGVNS. CDR3 sequence (DNA): TGTGCCAGCGTCCATAGGGCGGGTATGGAGACCCAGTACTTC. The encoded protein is CASVHRAGMETQYF.

The chain carries TRBV7-9 and TRBJ2-2; 7 nucleotides agree with TRBD1. CDR1 SEHNR and CDR2 FQNEAQ come from the germline V gene (reference sequence). V lost 5 bases to trimming and J lost 6 bases; unmatched junction nucleotides: 6. This CDR3 has 14 residues. Here the CDR3 reads CASSPGQTSGELFF. The DNA of the CDR3 is TGTGCCAGCAGCCCGGGACAGACTTCCGGGGAGCTGTTTTTT.

The gene calls are TRBV12-3 or TRBV12-4 and TRBJ2-6; D not certain. The CDR3 is 18 residues long. Trimming cost V 1 base and J 0 bases, with 13 bases left between them. Written as DNA, the CDR3 is TGTGCCAGCAGTTTAGAGGCGACACACCACTCTGGGGCCAACGTCCTGACTTTC. It translates to CASSLEATHHSGANVLTF.

As concerns this clonotype: A much larger clone differs from this one at a single base, so this may be a read error. This rearrangement joins TRBV7-9 to TRBJ2-2; no reliable D call. The CDR3 has 14 amino acids. Germline CDR1 is SEHNR and CDR2 is FQNEAQ (reference sequence). In DNA form, the CDR3 reads TGTGCCAGCAGCTTAGTTCGGAACACCCGGGAGCTGTTTTTT. Protein: CASSLVRNTRELFF.

In its sample, this clonotype was seen a few times. The rearrangement uses TRBV14 and TRBJ2-7, with D perhaps matching TRBD1 (6 bases). Trimming removed 5 bases at V and 0 bases at J, with 17 bases between. The CDR3 is 16 residues long. Germline V CDR1 and CDR2: SGHDN, FVKESK. CDR3 nucleotides: TGTGCCAGCAGCTCCTTCACCGGACAGAGCTCCTACGAGCAGTACTTC. Protein sequence: CASSSFTGQSSYEQYF.

The chain is built from TRBV7-2 and TRBJ2-7; D remains unclear. Germline V CDR1 and CDR2: SGHTA, FQGNSA. V was trimmed by 6 bases and J by 3 bases, leaving 12 bases between them. The CDR3 has 13 amino acids. The CDR3 DNA reads as TGTGCCAGCAGTTACCACGAGAGCTACGAGCAGTACTTC. This sequence encodes CASSYHESYEQYF.

This clonotype was counted at least ten times. An end of the junction differs from the germline gene, which may be a read error. The chain joins TRBV12-3 or TRBV12-4 to TRBJ1-5; D is undetermined. The length of the CDR3 is 12 residues. CDR3 loop: CASSLGSQPQHF. In nucleotides, the CDR3 is TGTGCCAGCAGCTTAGGGAGCCAGCCCCAGCATTTT.

The chain couples TRBV7-2 to TRBJ1-3; 10 positions match TRBD1. The CDR3 runs 14 residues. Germline CDR1 is SGHTA and CDR2 is FQGNSA. Germline trimming cut 7 bases from V and 8 bases from J; bases unmatched to any gene: 8. The chain's CDR3 is CASNSPGTGDTIYF. The CDR3 nucleotides read TGTGCCAGCAACTCACCCGGGACAGGGGACACCATATATTTT.

This clonotype was detected many times. This chain connects TRBV19 to TRBJ1-1; D unresolved. Germline lookup yields CDR1 LNHDA and CDR2 SQIVND (reference sequence). Trimming shortened V by 3 bases and J by 7 bases, and 12 bases separated the two germline ends. The CDR3 loop spans 13 amino acids. The CDR3 spells CASSMAGAGEAFF. Written as DNA, the CDR3 is TGTGCCAGTAGTATGGCGGGTGCGGGTGAAGCTTTCTTT.

The V call is TRBV29-1, the J call TRBJ2-7; 7 bases line up with TRBD2. Germline trimming cut 8 bases from V and 6 bases from J; bases unmatched to any gene: 10. Per the germline V gene, CDR1 is SQVTM and CDR2 is ANQGSEA. The CDR3 covers 12 residues. The DNA of the CDR3 is TGCAGCTTAGAATGGACTAGAGGCGAGCAGTACTTC. Protein product: CSLEWTRGEQYF.

This chain links TRBV19 with TRBJ1-1; D gene unclear. Trimming took off 3 bases at V and 5 bases at J, with 7 bases between the two ends. Germline V gene sequence: CDR1 LNHDA, CDR2 SQIVND (reference sequence). This CDR3 comprises 12 residues. The CDR3 sequence is CASSIHGTEAFF. The CDR3 DNA reads TGTGCCAGTAGTATTCACGGAACTGAAGCTTTCTTT.

This chain uses TRBV12-3 or TRBV12-4 with TRBJ2-5; 7 nucleotides match TRBD2. V lost 10 bases, J lost 4 bases, and 12 bases stayed unmatched. The CDR3 has 14 residues. The CDR3 bases are TGTGCCACCCCGGATCCCTGGGGGGGAGAGACCCAGTACTTC. Translated, it gives CATPDPWGGETQYF.

This clonotype was observed many times. The chain has TRBV10-3 and TRBJ2-7; 9 bases are a match to TRBD2. Germline CDR1 ENHRY, CDR2 SYGVKD. This CDR3 is built from 13 residues. J gave up 4 bases and V 9 bases, and 7 bases lay outside the gene matches. CDR3 residues: CAILAGVDYEQYF. The CDR3 DNA reads as TGTGCCATATTAGCGGGAGTTGATTACGAGCAGTACTTC.

Here the CDR3 DNA reads TGTGCCAGCGCAGACAGGGTTGGCAGCTCTGGGGCCAACGTCCTGACTTTC. Translation: CASADRVGSSGANVLTF. The chain couples TRBV2 to TRBJ2-6; 7 bases align to TRBD1. The CDR3 is made up of 17 amino acids. V was pared by 8 bases and J by 0 bases, with 10 bases of the junction left unmatched. CDR1 SNHLY and CDR2 FYNNEI come from the germline V gene.

The V and J genes are TRBV29-1 and TRBJ1-2, with 7 positions matching TRBD1. This CDR3 is built from 11 residues. V lost 3 bases to trimming and J lost 8 bases; unmatched junction nucleotides: 3. The germline V gene has CDR1 SQVTM and CDR2 ANQGSEA. The CDR3 protein is CSVDWTGGYTF. The CDR3 DNA is TGCAGCGTTGACTGGACAGGCGGCTACACCTTC.